A single sample gave rise to the 10 T cell receptor beta chains below, sequenced in a study of early T cells in non-severe SARS-CoV-2 infection. TCRdb re-called the 5' RACE reads through MiXCR, storing one row per CDR3 protein. The data contain 35,000 to 50,000 distinct CDR3 sequences, 23% of them singletons. This specimen was whole blood, taken at baseline. Source of these receptors: an adult who was a healthcare worker with PCR-confirmed SARS-CoV-2 infection or an uninfected control (not recorded which).

This clonotype has just a few counts. CDR3 sequence: CASSQERRGRTQETQYF. CDR3 sequence (DNA): TGCGCCAGCAGCCAAGAGAGGCGTGGCAGAACTCAAGAGACCCAGTACTTC. The gene calls are TRBV4-1 and TRBJ2-5; D is unresolved. V lost 0 bases to trimming and J lost 2 bases, with 16 bases between them. Germline V gene data show CDR1 as MGHRA and CDR2 as YSYEKL. The CDR3 is 17 residues long.

The chain links TRBV6-4 to TRBJ1-2; D uncertain. V lost 5 bases and J lost 0, with 13 bases in between. This CDR3 is 15 amino acids long. The V gene's germline CDR1 is MRHNA and CDR2 SNTAGT. The CDR3 spells CASSPMAGANYGYTF. DNA of the CDR3: TGTGCCAGCAGTCCTATGGCGGGAGCTAACTATGGCTACACCTTC.

The chain joins TRBV11-2 to TRBJ2-3; D call uncertain. CDR3 length: 15 amino acids. Germline lookup yields CDR1 SGHAT and CDR2 FQNNGV. The germline V and J ends were trimmed by 1 base and 0 bases, with 8 bases remaining between them. The CDR3 is CASSLVSASTDTQYF. The CDR3, as DNA: TGTGCCAGCAGCTTAGTTTCTGCTAGCACAGATACGCAGTATTTT. The complete variable domain, with remaining parts taken from reference TRBV11-2 and TRBJ2-3, reads EAGVAQSPRYKIIEKRQSVAFWCNPISGHATLYWYQQILGQGPKLLIQFQNNGVVDDSQLPKDRFSAERLKGVDSTLKIQPAKLEDSAVYLCASSLVSASTDTQYFGPGTRLTVL.

V and J are TRBV4-3 and TRBJ2-1, with a possible D match to TRBD2 (6 bases). Germline values: CDR1 LGHNA, CDR2 YSLEER. CDR3 length: 16 amino acids. V was clipped by 1 base and J by 3 bases, with 13 bases between them. CDR3 sequence reads: CASSQVTGTFYNEQFF. The CDR3 coding sequence is TGCGCCAGCAGCCAAGTCACCGGGACTTTCTACAATGAGCAGTTCTTC.

The genes are TRBV4-2 and TRBJ2-1; D is ambiguous. The CDR3 spans 15 residues. The germline V and J ends were trimmed by 0 bases and 4 bases, with 10 bases remaining between them. Germline loops: CDR1 LGHNA, CDR2 YNFKEQ. This CDR3 reads CASSQERVSYNEQFF. The CDR3 region has the DNA TGTGCCAGCAGCCAAGAAAGGGTCTCTTACAATGAGCAGTTCTTC.

This clonotype was detected only a few times. For the CDR3, the DNA is TGCAGTGCTAGAGATATGAGCGGGGGGGCAGATACGCAGTATTTT. Translated, it gives CSARDMSGGADTQYF. The chain carries TRBV20-1 and TRBJ2-3; 10 bases line up with TRBD2. Germline trimming cut 0 bases from V and 4 bases from J; bases unmatched to any gene: 4. The CDR3 totals 15 residues. Germline V gene lookup returns CDR1 DFQATT and CDR2 SNEGSKA (reference sequence).

The CDR3 region has the DNA TGCGCCAGCAGCTTGGAAGCGGGGGGCCAAGATGAGCAGTTCTTC. Translated, it gives CASSLEAGGQDEQFF. V usage is TRBV5-1 and J usage is TRBJ2-1; 9 bases are shared with TRBD2. The germline V gene encodes CDR1 SGHRS and CDR2 YFSETQ. Trimming cost V 0 bases and J 8 bases; bases outside gene matches: 6. The CDR3 runs 15 residues.

This clonotype occurred a few times. The chain combines TRBV18 with TRBJ1-6, with D unresolved. The CDR3 length is 14 residues. Germline lookup yields CDR1 KGHSH and CDR2 LQKENI. Trimming removed 0 bases at V and 5 bases at J, with 5 bases between. CDR3: CASSPPQNNSPLHF. The CDR3 region has the DNA TGTGCCAGCTCACCACCCCAAAATAATTCACCCCTCCACTTT.

This clonotype was observed a handful of times. The chain carries TRBV9 and TRBJ2-7, with D unclear. The length of the CDR3 is 12 residues. Trimming removed 0 bases at V and 7 bases at J, with 8 bases between. CDR1 is SGDLS and CDR2 is YYNGEE in the germline V gene. Written as DNA, the CDR3 is TGTGCCAGCAGCGTAGGTGGGGATGAGCAGTACTTC. It yields the protein CASSVGGDEQYF.

This clonotype came up a few times. The chain recombines TRBV3-1 with TRBJ2-1, with 9 nucleotides matching TRBD1. Germline CDR1 LGHDT, CDR2 YNNKEL (reference sequence). The CDR3 is 13 residues long. Trimming cost V 0 bases and J 15 bases; bases outside gene matches: 6. The CDR3 DNA is TGTGCCAGCAGCCAAGAGTCACAGGGGGCTATGTTCTTC. The encoded protein is CASSQESQGAMFF.